This entry features one TCR beta chain sequence. The antigen is unknown. Germline DNA was extracted alongside blood RNA, which was obtained from unsorted whole blood. The record originates from a study of tumor-infiltrating lymphocytes in primary liver carcinoma. Across the study: Every patient in the cohort had a primary liver carcinoma. That carcinoma was treated by surgical resection. All lesions had stage T1-T3 N0M0 and about 4 to 11 cm widths. Study outcomes and limitations: The samples were not sorted (they were bulk), so CD4+ and CD8+ repertoires were not compared.

TCR beta cDNA was made from 450 to 550 ng total RNA with a constant-region primer. Three nested multiplex PCR rounds, a slightly modified ARM-PCR method, built the TCR beta libraries. Investigators reported that the first two PCR rounds, at around 10 cycles each, used TRBV1-TRBV30 forward primers with a C-beta reverse primer. TCRdb used MiXCR to reprocess the multiplex PCR reads, holding one entry per CDR3 protein. The table records around 170,000 distinct CDR3 sequences, about 60% of them present only once. Germline V CDR1 and CDR2: SQVTM, ANQGSEA. The junction had 13 bases not matched to a gene; V was cut back by 4 bases and J by 6 bases. This CDR3 is 16 amino acids long.

V gene TRBV29-1 combines with J gene TRBJ2-1; 9 positions match TRBD2. The clonotype was recovered from a man aged 35 to 55 with primary liver carcinoma and hepatitis B virus infection. Material: peripheral blood. CDR3 sequence: CSVVPLRTSEVNEQFF. CDR3 nucleotide sequence: TGCAGCGTTGTACCGTTGAGGACTAGCGAAGTCAATGAGCAGTTCTTC.